This T cell receptor beta chain was observed in a study of blood T cell repertoires in COVID-19. Study-level information: Samples of COVID-19 (acute and convalescent) were obtained from the United States, Italy and Spain. T cells, B-cell-depleted T cells, or PBMCs provided the cDNA or gDNA that served as material.

Per the original methods: Reference gene primer amplification in the assay estimated nucleated cell counts. Profiling relied on immunoSEQ multiplex PCR, and the TCRdb table lists in-frame clones only, not all of them. V, J and clone size were drawn from that table, and D and trimming were deduced from the DNA. The sample yields roughly 250,000 clones, 65% to 90% seen once. The CDR3 covers 16 residues. J lost 0 bases, V lost 4 bases, and 2 bases had no gene match. The V gene's germline CDR1 is LNHDA and CDR2 SQIVND (reference sequence). This rearrangement joins TRBV19 to TRBJ2-6; 8 nucleotides agree with TRBD1. This TCR derives from an older woman with active or convalescent COVID-19. Sequenced material: peripheral blood. CDR3 coding DNA: TGTGCCAGTAGTAAGGACAGGGACTCTGGGGCCAACGTCCTGACTTTC. It encodes CASSKDRDSGANVLTF.